This T cell receptor beta chain was recorded in a study of shared clonotypes between healthy human individuals. The assay was immunoSEQ multiplex PCR, and TCRdb's table has in-frame clones only and misses some. The top ten clones hold under 1.5% of a sample with some 2 million clones, less than 95% of them seen once. Regarding the study as a whole: Investigators collected only blood, and repertoires in tissues likely differ.

On this clone: Its antigen is as yet unknown.

Only CD45RO-negative cells positively selected for CCR7 counted as naive CD8 cells, so terminally differentiated effector memory CD45RA+ cells were excluded. This sequence originates from a young man in good health. The sample comprised naive CD8+ T cells sorted from blood.

DNA of the CDR3: TGTGCCAGCAGTTTAGGGGGTCCCCTTTCCTATAATTCACCCCTCCACTTT. This codes for CASSLGGPLSYNSPLHF. The rearrangement links TRBV27 to TRBJ1-6; weak D call: TRBD1 (5 bases). V was cut by 2 bases and J by 1 base, with 12 bases left in between. Looked up from germline, CDR1 is MNHEY and CDR2 is SMNVEV (reference sequence). This CDR3 has 17 amino acids.